A selection of T cell receptor beta chains follows, all from one sample in a study of neurological immune-mediated disorders. TCRdb recomputed calls from the 5' RACE reads with MiXCR, one row per CDR3 protein. The sample yields tens of thousands of distinct CDR3 sequences, 15% to 20% seen once. Sequenced: CD4+ T cells from blood. The receptors were sampled from a female donor with HTLV-1-associated myelopathy (HAM/TSP). Both conserved end residues are trimmed from each CDR3.

v_gene,j_gene,len,CDR3aa
TRBV3-1,TRBJ2-7,12,ASSQNLLPGSQN
TRBV18,TRBJ1-6,13,ASSPSGSNNSPLH
TRBV5-1,TRBJ1-2,12,ASSLSQVEYGYT
TRBV6-6,TRBJ1-1,11,ASSYTGNTEAF
TRBV29-1,TRBJ2-7,10,SVERQGDEQY
TRBV5-1,TRBJ2-6,13,ASSLGTTGANVLT
TRBV6-6,TRBJ2-3,11,ASRGASGDTQY
TRBV25-1,TRBJ2-2,15,ASSETGLAGNTGELF
TRBV12-5,TRBJ2-7,10,ASGFFRSEQY
TRBV30,TRBJ1-6,13,AWSELGVYNSPLH
TRBV6-5,TRBJ2-1,12,ASSISGARNEQF
TRBV11-3,TRBJ2-2,14,ASSLGTHPNTGELF
TRBV10-3,TRBJ2-7,14,AISESSGRATYEQY
TRBV7-9,TRBJ2-1,15,ASSGRLAGGTYNEQF
TRBV29-1,TRBJ2-1,9,SVVREREQF
TRBV5-1,TRBJ2-2,14,ASSLSAVSNTGELF
TRBV5-1,TRBJ1-1,11,ASRRGLLTEAF
TRBV20-1,TRBJ2-1,12,SARTGPLHNEQF
TRBV5-1,TRBJ2-5,14,ASSLDPGRGEETQY